A single sample is the source of the 16 T cell receptor beta chains below, sequenced in a study of T cells expressing NK-cell markers. TCRdb re-analyzed the 5' RACE reads; it lists each CDR3 protein once, without DNA. Recorded for this sample: some 410,000 distinct CDR3 sequences. The sequencing sample was made of blood T cells: a sorted CD56 or NKG2C T cell subset, CD4+ or CD8+ T cells, or bulk PBMC T cells (not recorded which). All receptors derive from a woman aged 18-70 years in good health.

The V gene is TRBV4-1, the J gene TRBJ1-5; TCRdb returns TRBD1, unconfirmable since there is no DNA. Per germline, CDR1 MGHRA and CDR2 YSYEKL. The CDR3 extends over 15 amino acids. The CDR3 reads CASSQQGQGGPAQHF.

The rearrangement joins TRBV11-2 to TRBJ2-4; TCRdb calls TRBD1, which cannot be checked without DNA. CDR1 is SGHAT and CDR2 is FQNNGV in the germline V gene. The CDR3 consists of 17 residues. The CDR3 sequence: CASSGNRDWRAKNIQYF. The full variable domain, completed using reference TRBV11-2 and TRBJ2-4, is EAGVAQSPRYKIIEKRQSVAFWCNPISGHATLYWYQQILGQGPKLLIQFQNNGVVDDSQLPKDRFSAERLKGVDSTLKIQPAKLEDSAVYLCASSGNRDWRAKNIQYFGAGTRLSVL.

CDR3 residues: CASSPLAGRVRDEQFF. The genes are TRBV3-1 and TRBJ2-1; no DNA is available, so the TRBD2 call from TCRdb remains unchecked. The CDR3 is 16 amino acids. Germline V gives CDR1 LGHDT, CDR2 YNNKEL (reference sequence).

The chain recombines TRBV7-2 with TRBJ1-5. Per germline, CDR1 SGHTA and CDR2 FQGNSA. The CDR3 has 12 residues. CDR3 amino acids: CASSLEYGPQHF. Supplemented by reference TRBV7-2 and TRBJ1-5, the full variable domain reads GAGVSQSPSNKVTEKGKDVELRCDPISGHTALYWYRQSLGQGLEFLIYFQGNSAPDKSGLPSDRFSAERTGGSVSTLTIQRTQQEDSAVYLCASSLEYGPQHFGDGTRLSIL.

The genes are TRBV28 and TRBJ2-3. Germline CDR1 MDHEN, CDR2 SYDVKM. CDR3 size: 13 residues. The CDR3 here is CASIEPSTDTQYF.

The chain recombines TRBV6-5 with TRBJ2-2; TCRdb's D gene call, TRBD1, goes unchecked for lack of DNA. Per the germline V gene, CDR1 is MNHEY and CDR2 is SVGAGI. This CDR3 is 18 amino acids long. The CDR3 protein is CASSYLPGTGAAAGELFF.

The gene calls are TRBV3-1 and TRBJ2-1. In germline, CDR1 is LGHDT, CDR2 YNNKEL (reference sequence). CDR3 size: 13 residues. The CDR3 region is CASSPRHRNEQFF.

This rearrangement joins TRBV4-2 to TRBJ2-3; TCRdb picks TRBD2, but there is no DNA to check that call. CDR3 length: 17 amino acids. Germline V lookup: CDR1 LGHNA, CDR2 YNFKEQ. The CDR3 sequence: CASSQPAGTSGRDTQYF.

This chain connects TRBV11-1 to TRBJ1-5. Germline CDR1 reads SGHAT; CDR2 reads FQDESV (reference sequence). The CDR3 has 18 residues. The CDR3 sequence is CASSPGLLSGDSNQPQHF. The full variable domain, completed using reference TRBV11-1 and TRBJ1-5, is EAEVAQSPRYKITEKSQAVAFWCDPISGHATLYWYRQILGQGPELLVQFQDESVVDDSQLPKDRFSAERLKGVDSTLKIQPAELGDSAMYLCASSPGLLSGDSNQPQHFGDGTRLSIL.

The chain has TRBV7-2 and TRBJ2-5; TCRdb outputs TRBD1, but without DNA this stays unchecked. The CDR3 length is 14 residues. Germline V lookup: CDR1 SGHTA, CDR2 FQGNSA. CDR3 residues: CASSSTGSWETQYF. Complete variable domain (other parts from reference TRBV7-2 and TRBJ2-5): GAGVSQSPSNKVTEKGKDVELRCDPISGHTALYWYRQSLGQGLEFLIYFQGNSAPDKSGLPSDRFSAERTGGSVSTLTIQRTQQEDSAVYLCASSSTGSWETQYFGPGTRLLVL.

CDR3 amino acids: CASSLTGRDTQYF. The rearrangement links TRBV11-2 to TRBJ2-3; TCRdb selects TRBD1, and the lack of DNA leaves this call unchecked. The CDR3 is made up of 13 amino acids. Germline V gives CDR1 SGHAT, CDR2 FQNNGV.

The chain combines TRBV20-1 with TRBJ1-1. Germline values: CDR1 DFQATT, CDR2 SNEGSKA (reference sequence). The CDR3 spans 11 residues. The CDR3 reads CSASQTSEAFF.

The chain joins TRBV3-1 to TRBJ2-1; as DNA is missing, the TRBD2 call by TCRdb cannot be tested. The CDR3 loop spans 19 amino acids. Germline CDR1 and CDR2: LGHDT and YNNKEL (reference sequence). The CDR3 is CASSQALRWSGRGIDEQFF.

The V call is TRBV7-9, the J call TRBJ1-3. Germline V lookup: CDR1 SEHNR, CDR2 FQNEAQ (reference sequence). CDR3 size: 15 residues. CDR3 residues: CASSSTEGRLDTIYF.

This chain connects TRBV12-3 or TRBV12-4 to TRBJ2-3. This CDR3 comprises 13 residues. The CDR3: CASSFSGADTQYF.

V usage is TRBV6-1 and J usage is TRBJ2-1; TCRdb calls TRBD2, which cannot be checked without DNA. CDR1 is MNHNS and CDR2 is SASEGT in the germline V gene. The CDR3 is 15 residues long. CDR3 loop: CASIPAGGRGDEQFF.